The following is a TCR beta chain sequence with its context. Antigen unknown. Diagnoses were made from clinical symptoms, serum measures (thyroxine and TRAb), thyroid ultrasound and orbital computed tomography. More than 9.5 ml fresh peripheral blood yielded the PBMCs. This sample stems from a study of T cells in Graves' hyperthyroidism and ophthalmopathy. Study summary: Blood from the periphery was taken at initial diagnosis, before any treatment.

Points from the study as a whole: By a 13 V-J model, ophthalmopathy was set apart from stable hyperthyroidism.

The junction had 6 bases not matched to a gene; V was cut back by 6 bases and J by 5 bases. The CDR3 runs to 14 residues. There were TCR beta CDR3 regions amplified from RNA transcripts. Initially, a first-round RT-PCR of the TCR CDR3 employed the HTBI primer set. TCRdb redid the calling of the multiplex PCR reads with MiXCR, one entry per CDR3 protein. The table shows roughly 520,000 distinct CDR3 sequences, with around 24% occurring only once. The material sequenced was blood. This chain links TRBV12-3 or TRBV12-4 with TRBJ2-2; 7 bases are shared with TRBD1. The TCR originated in a woman aged 25 to 39 with Graves' ophthalmopathy. The DNA for the CDR3 is TGTGCCAGCAGGCAGACAGGGCCGACCGGGGAGCTGTTTTTT. This translates into CASRQTGPTGELFF.